This T cell receptor beta chain was observed in a study of OX40 agonist ivuxolimab in advanced cancers. On the study more broadly: The dose of intravenous ivuxolimab that patients received every 2 weeks ranged from 0.01 to 10 mg/kg. Whole-study findings and limits: Among the lowest peripheral clonal expansion occurred in 0.1-3.0 mg/kg partial responders.

Libraries were prepared by immunoSEQ multiplex PCR; TCRdb keeps only in-frame clonotypes and omits some of them. Counted here are about 100,000 clones, approximately 90% occurring once; the ten biggest clones make up approximately 0.34%. Comments on this clone: Its antigen is not known.

The germline V and J ends were trimmed by 0 bases and 1 base, with 13 bases remaining between them. There are 17 residues in the CDR3. Germline-derived CDR1 and CDR2 are LGHNA and YSLEER. J is TRBJ1-3 and V is TRBV4-3; no definite D call. The clonotype comes from an adult with an advanced solid tumor such as melanoma, head and neck, liver or kidney cancer. The source material was CD4+ or CD8+ T cells sorted from blood, sampled in a trial of the OX40 agonist ivuxolimab. The CDR3 protein is CASSQDGRRFSGNTIYF. CDR3 nucleotides: TGCGCCAGCAGCCAAGATGGGAGGAGATTTTCTGGAAACACCATATATTTT.